These 11 T cell receptor beta chains share one sample of origin, sequenced in a study of siplizumab effects on memory and regulatory T cells. The assay was immunoSEQ multiplex PCR, and TCRdb's table has in-frame clones only and misses some. Among about 56,000 clones, 95% to 98% were seen once, and the ten largest hold 0.85% to 1.4%. Source material: naive CD8+ T cells sorted from blood. All receptors derive from a human donor in good health.

This rearrangement joins TRBV7-9 to TRBJ1-5; a weak D match, TRBD1 (5 bases). Germline CDR1 reads SEHNR; CDR2 reads FQNEAQ (reference sequence). Trimming left V 2 bases short and J 7 bases short, with 6 bases between. This CDR3 is 12 amino acids long. The CDR3 loop reads CASSLRGQPQHF. CDR3 in DNA: TGTGCCAGCAGCTTAAGGGGCCAGCCCCAGCATTTT.

The count of this clone is one. The chain has TRBV15 and TRBJ2-1; 9 nucleotides match TRBD1. CDR1 and CDR2 from the germline V gene are LNHNV and YYDKDF (reference sequence). The CDR3 spans 14 residues. Trimming took 1 base from V and 8 from J; bases not matched to a gene: 3. The CDR3 here is CATSRGQGGYEQFF. CDR3 nucleotide sequence: TGTGCCACCAGCAGAGGACAGGGGGGTTATGAGCAGTTCTTC.

This sequence joins TRBV15 and TRBJ1-5; unclear D gene. Trimming removed 4 bases from V and 3 bases from J, with 7 bases in between. The CDR3 spans 13 residues. Germline CDR1 reads LNHNV; CDR2 reads YYDKDF (reference sequence). As DNA, the CDR3 is TGTGCCACCAGCACCCCCCCCAATCAGCCCCAGCATTTT. This sequence encodes CATSTPPNQPQHF.

The chain couples TRBV5-6 to TRBJ2-1, with a tentative D call TRBD2 (5 bases). The CDR3 consists of 13 residues. Trimming took off 2 bases at V and 7 bases at J, with 10 bases between the two ends. Germline loops: CDR1 SGHDT, CDR2 YYEEEE. CDR3 bases: TGTGCCAGCAGCTTCGATAGACTAAATGAGCAGTTCTTC. Its protein is CASSFDRLNEQFF.

This chain connects TRBV6-1 to TRBJ2-5; D unresolved. Germline CDR1 and CDR2: MNHNS and SASEGT. V shed 3 bases and J shed 1 base, with 9 bases lying between them. There are 14 residues in the CDR3. The CDR3 sequence: CASSDRGSQETQYF. CDR3 sequence (DNA): TGTGCCAGCAGTGATCGTGGATCCCAAGAGACCCAGTACTTC.

This clone was observed once. For the CDR3, the DNA is TGTGCCAGCAGTGAGGGAGCGGGAGAAAGCTCCTACGAGCAGTACTTC. The encoded protein is CASSEGAGESSYEQYF. The genes are TRBV9 and TRBJ2-7; 8 bases agree with TRBD2. The length of the CDR3 is 16 residues. V was clipped by 5 bases and J by 0 bases; unmatched bases: 10. In germline, CDR1 is SGDLS, CDR2 YYNGEE.

The chain recombines TRBV5-4 with TRBJ2-1; 7 nucleotides align to TRBD2. The CDR3 loop spans 14 amino acids. V lost 4 bases and J lost 4; bases outside the gene matches: 5. CDR1 is SGHNT, CDR2 YYREEE, per germline (reference sequence). In nucleotides, the CDR3 is TGTGCCAGCAGCCCTGCCGGGAGGTACAATGAGCAGTTCTTC. The encoded protein is CASSPAGRYNEQFF.

V and J are TRBV5-8 and TRBJ1-5, with 7 nucleotides matching TRBD1. The CDR3 is 17 amino acids. Trimming cost V 4 bases and J 9 bases; bases outside gene matches: 19. Looked up from germline, CDR1 is SGHTS and CDR2 is YDEGEE. CDR3 residues: CASSAQQGTEGRRPQHF. CDR3 nucleotides: TGTGCCAGCAGCGCACAACAGGGGACAGAAGGGAGGCGGCCCCAGCATTTT.

The chain is built from TRBV9 and TRBJ1-2; TRBD1 might be the D (5 bases). This CDR3 has 15 residues. The germline V gene encodes CDR1 SGDLS and CDR2 YYNGEE. Trimming took 3 bases from V and 8 from J, leaving 20 bases between them. CDR3 bases: TGTGCCAGCAGCGCGCCCGAATCAGGGTTAGGAGGCTACACCTTC. Translating gives CASSAPESGLGGYTF.

The count of this clone is one. This chain joins TRBV10-3 and TRBJ2-5; 7 positions agree with TRBD1. Germline loops: CDR1 ENHRY, CDR2 SYGVKD. The J segment lost 5 bases and the V segment lost 6 bases, leaving 6 bases of the junction unmatched. This CDR3 is 13 amino acids long. CDR3 region: CAIRGQVEETQYF. The DNA of the CDR3 is TGTGCCATCAGAGGACAGGTAGAGGAGACCCAGTACTTC.

This chain links TRBV9 with TRBJ1-1; D is perhaps TRBD1 (6 bases). Germline CDR1 reads SGDLS; CDR2 reads YYNGEE. Deletions cut 3 bases from V and 1 base from J, with 16 bases between. CDR3 length equals 16 residues. The CDR3 here is CASSADPGQTNTEAFF. CDR3 sequence (DNA): TGTGCCAGCAGCGCCGACCCCGGACAGACGAACACTGAAGCTTTCTTT.